This entry describes one T cell receptor (beta chain). The antigen this receptor binds is unknown. Per-base qualities were not stored, and no clone one base away is much larger. The data were obtained in a study of OX40 agonist ivuxolimab in advanced cancers. With respect to the entire study: Ivuxolimab was an agonistic, fully human IgG2 monoclonal antibody directed against OX40 (CD134), a costimulatory receptor. Intravenous ivuxolimab was administered to patients every 2 weeks at six dose levels: 0.01, 0.1, 0.3, 1.5, 3 and 10 mg/kg. Among the roughly 50 dose-escalation patients, some 19 had hepatocellular carcinoma, approximately 15 melanoma, 9 renal cell carcinoma and 9 head and neck cancer. The dose-escalation cohort was roughly 83% male with a mean age of about 54 years, ranging from roughly 23 to 85. Patients were allowed to have had prior anti-PD-1, anti-PD-L1 or anti-CTLA-4 therapy, and more than 30% of the dose-escalation patients had previously received checkpoint inhibitors. Partial responses occurred in three dose-escalation patients: two with cutaneous melanoma and one with hepatocellular carcinoma. The purpose of peripheral TCRbeta sequencing was to test whether ivuxolimab changed TCR sequence diversity and led to clonal T-cell expansion. The monotherapy dose-escalation portion (N of about 50 patients) of the phase I ivuxolimab trial is reported in the paper. The paper as a whole reports these results and caveats: Clonal expansion of both CD4+ and CD8+ blood T cells was observed from baseline to week 6 at doses 0.1 to 3.0 mg/kg. After ivuxolimab, expanded clones were on average more numerous among CD8+ T cells than among CD4+ T cells. Which antigens the clonally expanded peripheral T cells were specific for was not determined. Low levels of normalized T-cell clonal expansion were also seen in some patients who did not respond. In the 0.1-3.0 mg/kg groups, partial responders were among the patients with the lowest normalized peripheral clonal expansion, particularly in CD8+ T cells.

To sequence the TCRbeta CDR3 region, genomic DNA was isolated from the sorted cells. The immunoSEQ Assay was used to sequence the TCRbeta CDR3 regions. TCRdb stores this immuneACCESS table with in-frame sequences only. Part of the clones is absent; in the studies checked, under half of the shortfall reflects unresolved V genes, and no reason is known for the rest. Within this sample are about 84,000 clones, with 84% of them counted one time only. Around 2.7% of the sample belongs to the ten largest clones. Patients with a history of autoimmune disease or receiving systemic immunosuppression were excluded from the trial. Peripheral blood for TCR sequencing was drawn from every dose cohort at baseline, at cycle 4 day 1 and at cycle 7 day 1. Samples were obtained from an open-label, multicenter, first-in-human phase I dose-escalation trial of ivuxolimab. Adults with locally advanced or metastatic melanoma, renal cell carcinoma, hepatocellular carcinoma or head and neck squamous cell carcinoma were enrolled in the trial. CD4+ and CD8+ T cells were sorted separately from peripheral blood before TCR sequencing.

This receptor was taken from an adult with an advanced solid tumor such as melanoma, head and neck, liver or kidney cancer. Sequencing used CD4+ or CD8+ T cells sorted from blood, obtained in a trial of the OX40 agonist ivuxolimab.

The DNA sequence is given as TGTGCCAGCAGCTTAATCGGAGGGGATATAACCGGGGAGCTGTTTTTT. Translated, this is CASSLIGGDITGELFF. This sequence uses TRBV7-3 and TRBJ2-2; TRBD2 is a weak D gene call, 6 bases matching. Taken from cysteine to phenylalanine, the CDR3 has 16 residues. The DNA shown is the 48-base CDR3, in frame from base 1. CDR1 and CDR2, looked up from the germline V gene, are SGHTA and FQGTGA. V is pared back by 1 base and J by 5 bases, with 14 bases lying between the germline termini.